This TCR beta chain was captured in a study of control samples from healthy donors and cancer patients. The assay was immunoSEQ multiplex PCR, and TCRdb's table has in-frame clones only and misses some. This sample has over 110,000 clones; 70% to 90% occur once, and the top ten carry about 9%. The sequencing input was blood. The origin of this receptor is a woman aged 25 to 39 in good health.

The CDR3 DNA is TGTGCCAGCAGCTTAAACGGTGGGTCCGGGGGCAGGAGTCAGCCCCAGCATTTT. Protein sequence: CASSLNGGSGGRSQPQHF. The chain combines TRBV7-2 with TRBJ1-5; D is possibly TRBD1 (6 bases). This CDR3 is 18 amino acids long. Per germline, CDR1 SGHTA and CDR2 FQGNSA. Trimming pared 2 bases from V and 6 bases from J, leaving 23 bases between.